A selection of T cell receptor beta chains follows, all from one sample in a study of CDR3 diversity in severe acne. TCRdb re-analysed the PCR reads in MiXCR, keeping a single row per CDR3 protein. The sample carries over 85,000 distinct CDR3 sequences, under 60% recorded once. Material: blood. These receptors were obtained from a male donor with acne. Each CDR3 is given with its conserved first and last residue. The order of the fields is D gene, J gene, clone size, V gene, CDR3 DNA, CDR3 protein. The D gene is left open where the match is weak. Clone sizes are given selectively: once, few, many, or a class where the clone is expanded.

TRBD1	TRBJ2-7	-	TRBV2	TGTGCCAGCAGTGAAGCAACGACAGGGTTCCACGAGCAGTACTTC	CASSEATTGFHEQYF
-	TRBJ2-5	many	TRBV30	TGTGCCTGGAGTGAAGAGACCCAGTACTTC	CAWSEETQYF
TRBD1	TRBJ1-4	-	TRBV9	TGTGCCAGCAGCGGACCCAGGGGGGAAGAACTGTTTTTT	CASSGPRGEELFF
-	TRBJ2-2	few	TRBV10-1	TGCGCCAGTAGTCCGGCGGCAGGGTACACCGGGGAGCTGTTTTTT	CASSPAAGYTGELFF
-	TRBJ2-7	many	TRBV6-5	TGTGCCAGCAGGGCTACCTCCTACGAGCAGTACTTC	CASRATSYEQYF
-	TRBJ2-7	few	TRBV11-2	TGTGCCAGCAGCCCAGAACTAGCTTATGGCTACGAGCAGTACTTC	CASSPELAYGYEQYF
TRBD2	TRBJ2-3	-	TRBV7-9	TGTGCCAGCAGCGTAGCCGGGACTAGCGGGAGGTTTGGCACAGATACGCAGTATTTT	CASSVAGTSGRFGTDTQYF
TRBD1	TRBJ1-2	-	TRBV25-1	TGTGCCAGCAGTGAATCCCAGGGGGTCTATGGCTACACCTTC	CASSESQGVYGYTF
TRBD1	TRBJ2-1	-	TRBV20-1	TGCAGTGTACCGGGACAGGGGTGGTCCTACAATGAGCAGTTCTTC	CSVPGQGWSYNEQFF
-	TRBJ2-1	-	TRBV7-6	TGTGCCAGCAGCAATCCCGAGGCGGGTTATCATGAGCAGTTCTTC	CASSNPEAGYHEQFF
-	TRBJ2-2	many	TRBV5-1	TGCGCCAGCAGCTTGAGGGAGGACAACACCGGGGAGCTGTTTTTT	CASSLREDNTGELFF
-	TRBJ2-7	-	TRBV7-9	TGTGCCAGCAGCTTACAGGGGCCCGCAGGGTACGAGCAGTACTTC	CASSLQGPAGYEQYF
-	TRBJ2-7	many	TRBV28	TGTGCCAGCGAAGAGGATGCCCGTGGCTACGAGCAGTACTTC	CASEEDARGYEQYF